This TCR beta chain was recovered during a study of patients and donors after allogeneic stem cell transplantation. Each CDR3 protein gets one entry after TCRdb re-called the RT-PCR reads with MiXCR. There are 400,000 to 500,000 distinct CDR3 sequences in the sample; roughly 17% occur only once, and 6.5% to 7.5% lies in the top ten. Trimming took 6 bases from V and 1 from J, leaving 10 bases between them. This CDR3 has 14 residues. Germline V CDR1 and CDR2: ENHRY, SYGVKD. Many counts were recorded for this clonotype. The specimen was blood, either unsorted or a sorted T cell fraction (not recorded which). The J gene is TRBJ1-3, the V gene TRBV10-3; a weak D match, TRBD1 (6 bases). The origin of this receptor is a human donor who was either an allogeneic HSCT recipient or a stem cell or donor lymphocyte infusion donor (not recorded which). It is not recorded whose cells these are; they may come from a transplant donor. The CDR3 nucleotides read TGTGCCATCAGAAGGACAGATTCTGGAAACACCATATATTTT. This translates into CAIRRTDSGNTIYF.